The 8 T cell receptor beta chains below were found in one sample sequenced in a study of CD8 T cells in Susac syndrome. RNA, at roughly 0.5 to 1 ug, was reverse transcribed with random hexamers. In TCRdb, the immunoSEQ multiplex PCR reads were re-called with MiXCR into one record per CDR3 protein. This sample carries 250,000 to 300,000 distinct CDR3 sequences, approximately 85% of them seen once, and the ten largest clones take roughly 0.22%. Sequencing was carried out using CD8+ T cells from PBMCs. The receptor source for this set is a human donor with multiple sclerosis.

This chain connects TRBV5-6 to TRBJ2-2; D remains unclear. This CDR3 is built from 14 residues. V lost 0 bases to trimming and J lost 4 bases, with 7 bases between them. Germline values: CDR1 SGHDT, CDR2 YYEEEE. CDR3 nucleotides: TGTGCCAGCAGCTTGGCCGTCCTCACCGGGGAGCTGTTTTTT. Translated: CASSLAVLTGELFF.

V is TRBV9 and J is TRBJ1-1; D not certain. From germline, CDR1 is SGDLS and CDR2 YYNGEE. The V gene lost 1 base and the J gene lost 0 bases, with 10 bases spanning the gap. This CDR3 spans 15 amino acids. The CDR3, as DNA: TGTGCCAGCAGCGTATTGCCGGGTGTGAACACTGAAGCTTTCTTT. Amino acid sequence: CASSVLPGVNTEAFF.

This CDR3 is CASSISMGLAKNIQYF. For the CDR3, the DNA is TGTGCCAGTAGTATCTCGATGGGGCTAGCCAAAAACATTCAGTACTTC. This chain joins TRBV19 and TRBJ2-4, with D perhaps matching TRBD1 (5 bases). Deletions cut 3 bases from V and 0 bases from J, with 12 bases between. Per the germline V gene, CDR1 is LNHDA and CDR2 is SQIVND (reference sequence). CDR3 size: 16 residues.

V is TRBV7-9 and J is TRBJ1-1; no clear D gene. This CDR3 is built from 13 residues. Trimming took off 5 bases at V and 6 bases at J, with 13 bases between the two ends. In germline, CDR1 is SEHNR, CDR2 FQNEAQ (reference sequence). Here the CDR3 reads CASSPAPRAEAFF. CDR3 in DNA: TGTGCCAGCAGCCCGGCCCCGCGGGCTGAAGCTTTCTTT.

The chain carries TRBV7-2 and TRBJ2-6, with D maybe TRBD1 (5 bases). The CDR3 contains 16 residues. The V and J ends lost 1 base and 0 bases respectively, with 7 bases between them. The germline V gene has CDR1 SGHTA and CDR2 FQGNSA. CDR3 bases: TGTGCCAGCAGCTTAGTGACAGACTCTGGGGCCAACGTCCTGACTTTC. Its protein is CASSLVTDSGANVLTF.

The chain uses TRBV4-3 and TRBJ2-2, with a weak D call TRBD2 (6 bases). Germline CDR1 LGHNA, CDR2 YSLEER. This CDR3 has 15 amino acids. V was cut by 0 bases and J by 6 bases, with 11 bases left in between. DNA of the CDR3: TGCGCCAGCAGCCAAGATAAGCGGGTTCCCGGGGAGCTGTTTTTT. It codes for CASSQDKRVPGELFF.

V gene TRBV20-1 combines with J gene TRBJ2-2, with 10 bases lining up with TRBD2. The CDR3 is 19 amino acids. The V and J ends lost 3 bases and 0 bases, in that order; junction bases with no gene match: 13. CDR1 DFQATT and CDR2 SNEGSKA come from the germline V gene (reference sequence). CDR3 coding DNA: TGCAGTGCTAGGGAAGAAAGGACTAGCGGAATTTCGAACACCGGGGAGCTGTTTTTT. As protein: CSAREERTSGISNTGELFF.

The chain joins TRBV19 to TRBJ2-1, with 12 bases matching TRBD2. This CDR3 is built from 15 residues. Germline V gives CDR1 LNHDA, CDR2 SQIVND (reference sequence). Trimming cost V 9 bases and J 7 bases; bases outside gene matches: 10. The CDR3 region is CASRILAGGMNEQFF. CDR3 nucleotide sequence: TGTGCCAGCCGAATACTAGCGGGAGGAATGAATGAGCAGTTCTTC.